This passage covers 8 T cell receptor beta chains from one sample sequenced in a study of T cells in Graves' hyperthyroidism and ophthalmopathy. From RNA transcripts, TCR beta CDR3 regions were amplified. Carried out on the TCR CDR3, a first-round RT-PCR used the HTBI primer set. From the multiplex PCR reads, TCRdb called clonotypes with MiXCR, one entry per CDR3 protein. In the table there are about 640,000 distinct CDR3 sequences, 20% of which are singletons. The sequenced sample was blood. The receptors come from a man aged 25 to 40 with Graves' ophthalmopathy.

This clonotype was seen repeatedly, ten times or more. The chain has TRBV7-2 and TRBJ1-2; tentative D call: TRBD1 (5 bases). Germline V lookup: CDR1 SGHTA, CDR2 FQGNSA. The CDR3 is 14 residues long. The germline V and J ends were trimmed by 0 bases and 3 bases, with 8 bases remaining between them. This chain's CDR3 is CASSLAGTDYGYTF. The CDR3 nucleotides are TGTGCCAGCAGCTTAGCGGGGACTGACTATGGCTACACCTTC.

This sequence joins TRBV5-4 and TRBJ1-2, with D unclear. The CDR3 runs to 12 residues. Trimming took 5 bases from V and 4 from J, leaving 9 bases between them. Germline CDR1 and CDR2: SGHNT and YYREEE (reference sequence). CDR3 amino acids: CASRPEFYGYTF. In DNA form, the CDR3 reads TGTGCCAGCAGGCCGGAGTTCTATGGCTACACCTTC.

This clonotype was observed at least ten times. The rearrangement links TRBV30 to TRBJ2-7; perhaps TRBD2 as D (7 bases). The germline V gene has CDR1 GTSNPN and CDR2 SVGIG (reference sequence). CDR3 length: 14 residues. V was pared by 0 bases and J by 3 bases, with 12 bases between. The CDR3 DNA follows: TGTGCCTGGAGTGTCCCAGGGGAGGGCTACGAGCAGTACTTC. Amino acids: CAWSVPGEGYEQYF.

This clonotype has only a few counts. This sequence joins TRBV19 and TRBJ2-2; unclear D gene. The CDR3 totals 15 residues. V was pared by 4 bases and J by 0 bases, with 9 bases between. CDR1 and CDR2 from the germline V gene are LNHDA and SQIVND (reference sequence). The CDR3 is CASSRASPNTGELFF. DNA of the CDR3: TGTGCCAGTAGTAGAGCCAGCCCGAACACCGGGGAGCTGTTTTTT.

This clonotype was detected ten times or more. V usage is TRBV18 and J usage is TRBJ2-5, with D hard to call. This CDR3 spans 13 amino acids. Germline-derived CDR1 and CDR2 are KGHSH and LQKENI. The V end lost 6 bases, the J end lost 5 bases, and 13 bases lay between the germline ends. This CDR3 is CASSQAEVETQYF. The CDR3 nucleotides are TGTGCCAGCTCCCAAGCAGAGGTGGAGACCCAGTACTTC.

This clonotype was recorded many times. The rearrangement uses TRBV12-3 or TRBV12-4 and TRBJ2-5, with D unclear. The V gene lost 4 bases and the J gene lost 3 bases, with 9 bases spanning the gap. CDR3 length: 13 amino acids. The CDR3 coding sequence is TGTGCCAGCAGTTCGGGCTACGAAGAGACCCAGTACTTC. This codes for CASSSGYEETQYF.

The chain couples TRBV18 to TRBJ2-1, with unresolved D. The CDR3 is 13 amino acids. V was shortened by 3 bases and J by 8 bases, with 11 bases between the two germline ends. The germline CDR1 and CDR2 sequences are KGHSH and LQKENI. The CDR3 protein is CASSPRSTDEQFF. In DNA form, the CDR3 reads TGTGCCAGCTCACCGAGGAGTACCGATGAGCAGTTCTTC.

CDR3 sequence reads: CASSLSGGDSSYEQYF. The DNA for the CDR3 is TGCGCCAGCAGCCTCTCGGGTGGGGACAGCTCCTACGAGCAGTACTTC. This chain connects TRBV5-1 to TRBJ2-7; 7 nucleotides line up with TRBD1. CDR3 length: 16 amino acids. V lost 4 bases, J lost 0 bases, and 10 bases stayed unmatched. Germline assignment: CDR1 SGHRS and CDR2 YFSETQ.